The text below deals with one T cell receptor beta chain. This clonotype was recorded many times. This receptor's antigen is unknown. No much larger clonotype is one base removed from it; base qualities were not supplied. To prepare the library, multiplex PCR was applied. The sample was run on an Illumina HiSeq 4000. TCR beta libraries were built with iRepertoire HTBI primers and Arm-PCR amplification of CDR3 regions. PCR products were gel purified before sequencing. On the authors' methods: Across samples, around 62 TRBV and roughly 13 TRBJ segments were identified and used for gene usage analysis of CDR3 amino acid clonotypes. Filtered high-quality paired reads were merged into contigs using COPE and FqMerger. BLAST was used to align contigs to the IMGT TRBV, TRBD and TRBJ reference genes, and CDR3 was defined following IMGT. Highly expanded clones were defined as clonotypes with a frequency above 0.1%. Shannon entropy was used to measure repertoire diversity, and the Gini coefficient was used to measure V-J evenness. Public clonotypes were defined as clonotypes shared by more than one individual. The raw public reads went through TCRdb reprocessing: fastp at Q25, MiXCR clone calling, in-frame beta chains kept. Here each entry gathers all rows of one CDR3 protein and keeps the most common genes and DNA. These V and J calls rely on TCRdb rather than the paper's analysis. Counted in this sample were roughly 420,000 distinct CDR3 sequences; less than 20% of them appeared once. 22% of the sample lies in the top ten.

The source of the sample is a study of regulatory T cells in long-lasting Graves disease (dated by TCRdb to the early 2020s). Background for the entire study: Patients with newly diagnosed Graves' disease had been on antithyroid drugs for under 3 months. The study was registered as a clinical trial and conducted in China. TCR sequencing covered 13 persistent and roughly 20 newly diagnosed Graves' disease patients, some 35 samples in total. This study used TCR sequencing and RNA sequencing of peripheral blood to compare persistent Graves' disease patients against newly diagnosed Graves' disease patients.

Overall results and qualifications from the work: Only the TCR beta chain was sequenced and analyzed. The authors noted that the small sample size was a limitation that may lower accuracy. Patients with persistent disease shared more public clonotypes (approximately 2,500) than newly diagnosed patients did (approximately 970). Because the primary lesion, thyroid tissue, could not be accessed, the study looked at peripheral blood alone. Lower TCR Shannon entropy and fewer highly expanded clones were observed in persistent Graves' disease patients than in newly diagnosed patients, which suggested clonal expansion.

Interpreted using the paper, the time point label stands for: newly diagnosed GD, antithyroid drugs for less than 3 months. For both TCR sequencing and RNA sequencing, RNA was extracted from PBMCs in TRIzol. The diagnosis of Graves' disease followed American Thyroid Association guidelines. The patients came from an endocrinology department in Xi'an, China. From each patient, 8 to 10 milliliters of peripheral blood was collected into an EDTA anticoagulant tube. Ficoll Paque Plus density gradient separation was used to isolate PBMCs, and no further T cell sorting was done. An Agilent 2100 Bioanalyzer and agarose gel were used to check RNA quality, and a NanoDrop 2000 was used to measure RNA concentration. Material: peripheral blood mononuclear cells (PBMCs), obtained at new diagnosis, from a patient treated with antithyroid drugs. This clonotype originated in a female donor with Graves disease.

The CDR3 has the sequence CASRTPGGGGNEQFF. The nucleotides are TGTGCCAGCAGGACGCCGGGCGGGGGGGGCAATGAGCAGTTCTTC. This sequence uses TRBV27 and TRBJ2-1, with 9 bases aligning to TRBD2. Taken from the germline V gene (reference sequence), the CDR1 and CDR2 loops are MNHEY and SMNVEV. From the cysteine up to the phenylalanine, the CDR3 has a length of 15 residues. Left in the record is the CDR3 DNA by itself, 45 bases read in frame from the first base. Trimmed from V: 6 bases; trimmed from J: 6 bases; junction bases lacking a gene match: 9.